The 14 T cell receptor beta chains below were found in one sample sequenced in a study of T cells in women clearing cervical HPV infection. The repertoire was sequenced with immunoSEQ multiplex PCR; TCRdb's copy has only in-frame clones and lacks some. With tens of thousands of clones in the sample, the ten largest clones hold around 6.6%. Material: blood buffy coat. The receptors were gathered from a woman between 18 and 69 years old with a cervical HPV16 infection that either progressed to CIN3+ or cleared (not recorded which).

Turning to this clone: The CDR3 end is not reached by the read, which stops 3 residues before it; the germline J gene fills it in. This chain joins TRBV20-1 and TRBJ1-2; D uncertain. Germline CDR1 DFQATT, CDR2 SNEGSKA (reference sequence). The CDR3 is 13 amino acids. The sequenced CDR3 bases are TGCAGTGCCAAGACGCCCGGGGTCGAGGGC. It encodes CSAKTPGVEG. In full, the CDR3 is CSAKTPGVEGYTF.

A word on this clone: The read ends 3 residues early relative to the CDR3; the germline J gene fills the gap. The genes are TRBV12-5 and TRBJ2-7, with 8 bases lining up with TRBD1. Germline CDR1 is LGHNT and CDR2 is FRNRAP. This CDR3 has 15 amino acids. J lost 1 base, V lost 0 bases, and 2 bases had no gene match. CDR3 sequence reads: CASGLVTGASYEQYF. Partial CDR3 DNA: TGTGCTAGTGGTTTGGTGACAGGGGCGTCCTACGAG.

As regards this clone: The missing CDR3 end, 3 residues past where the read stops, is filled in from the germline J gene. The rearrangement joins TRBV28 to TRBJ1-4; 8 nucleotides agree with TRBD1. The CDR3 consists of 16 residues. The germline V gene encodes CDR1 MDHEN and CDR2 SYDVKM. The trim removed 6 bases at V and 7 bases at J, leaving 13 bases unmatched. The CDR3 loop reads CASSLAQQGGVEKLFF. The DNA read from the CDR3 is TGTGCCAGCAGCTTAGCCCAACAGGGGGGAGTTGAAAAA.

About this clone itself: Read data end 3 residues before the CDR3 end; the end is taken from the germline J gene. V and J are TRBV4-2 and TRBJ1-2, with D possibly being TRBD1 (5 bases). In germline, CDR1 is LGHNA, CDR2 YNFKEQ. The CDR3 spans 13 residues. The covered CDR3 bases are TGTGCCAGCAGCCAGGAGGGGCAGTACGGC. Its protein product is CASSQEGQYG. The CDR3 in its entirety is CASSQEGQYGYTF.

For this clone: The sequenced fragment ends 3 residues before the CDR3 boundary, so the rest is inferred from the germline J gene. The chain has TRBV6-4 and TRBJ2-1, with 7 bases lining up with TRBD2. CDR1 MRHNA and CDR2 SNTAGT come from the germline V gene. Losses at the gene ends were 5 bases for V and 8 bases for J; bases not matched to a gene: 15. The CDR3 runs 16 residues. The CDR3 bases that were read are TGTGCCAGCAGTACCTCCGGAGAGCGGGGAGGAGATGAG. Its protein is CASSTSGERGGDE. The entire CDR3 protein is CASSTSGERGGDEQFF.

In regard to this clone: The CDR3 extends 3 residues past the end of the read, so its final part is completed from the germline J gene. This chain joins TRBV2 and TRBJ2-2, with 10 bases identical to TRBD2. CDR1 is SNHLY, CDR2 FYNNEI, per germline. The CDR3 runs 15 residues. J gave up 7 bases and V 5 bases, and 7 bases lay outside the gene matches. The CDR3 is CASSPQRGGVGELFF. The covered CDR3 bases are TGTGCCAGCAGTCCCCAGCGGGGGGGCGTCGGGGAG. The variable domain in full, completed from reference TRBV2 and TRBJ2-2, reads EPEVTQTPSHQVTQMGQEVILRCVPISNHLYFYWYRQILGQKVEFLVSFYNNEISEKSEIFDDQFSVERPDGSNFTLKIRSTKLEDSAMYFCASSPQRGGVGELFFGEGSRLTVL.

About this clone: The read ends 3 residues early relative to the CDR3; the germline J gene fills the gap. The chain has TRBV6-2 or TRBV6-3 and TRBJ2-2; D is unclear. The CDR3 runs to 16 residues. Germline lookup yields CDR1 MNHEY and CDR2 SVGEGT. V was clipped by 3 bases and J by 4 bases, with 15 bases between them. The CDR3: CASSYIRTDLTGELFF. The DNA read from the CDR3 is TGTGCCAGCAGTTATATTAGAACAGACCTCACCGGGGAG.

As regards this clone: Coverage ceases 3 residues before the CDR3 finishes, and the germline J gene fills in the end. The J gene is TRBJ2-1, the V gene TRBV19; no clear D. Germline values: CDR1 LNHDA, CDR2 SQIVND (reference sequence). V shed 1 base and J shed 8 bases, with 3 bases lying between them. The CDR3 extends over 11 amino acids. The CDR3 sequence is CASSIGHEQFF. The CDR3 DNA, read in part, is TGTGCCAGTAGTATAGGGCATGAG.

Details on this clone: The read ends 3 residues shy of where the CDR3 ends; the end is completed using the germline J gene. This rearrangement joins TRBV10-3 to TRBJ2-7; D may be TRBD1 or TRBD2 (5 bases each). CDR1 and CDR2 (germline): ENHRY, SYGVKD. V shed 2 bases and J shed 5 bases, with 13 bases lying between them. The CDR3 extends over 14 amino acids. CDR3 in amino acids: CAISEGRERDEQYF. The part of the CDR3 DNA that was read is TGTGCCATCAGTGAGGGCAGGGAGAGGGACGAG.

The CDR3 spells CASRGPRDQPQHF. The covered CDR3 bases are TGCGCCAGCAGGGGGCCTAGAGATCAGCCC. The chain recombines TRBV10-1 with TRBJ1-5; maybe TRBD1 (5 bases). The CDR3 goes on 3 residues after the read ends, and that part is filled in from the germline J gene. Germline CDR1 reads WNHNN; CDR2 reads SYGVQD (reference sequence). The length of the CDR3 is 13 residues. V lost 6 bases and J 5 bases, leaving 11 bases between the germline ends.

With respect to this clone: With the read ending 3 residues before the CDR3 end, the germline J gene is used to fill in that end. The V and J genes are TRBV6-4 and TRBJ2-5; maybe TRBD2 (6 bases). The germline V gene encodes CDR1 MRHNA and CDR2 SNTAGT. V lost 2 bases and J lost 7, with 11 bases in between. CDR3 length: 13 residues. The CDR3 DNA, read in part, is TGTGCCAGCAGTGACGGTTCGCGGGGGACC. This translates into CASSDGSRGT. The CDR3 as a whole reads CASSDGSRGTQYF.

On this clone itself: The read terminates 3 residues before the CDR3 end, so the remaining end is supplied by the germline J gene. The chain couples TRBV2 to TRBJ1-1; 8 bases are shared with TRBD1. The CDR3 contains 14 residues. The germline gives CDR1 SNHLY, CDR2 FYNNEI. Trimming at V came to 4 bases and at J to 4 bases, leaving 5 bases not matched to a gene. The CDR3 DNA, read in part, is TGTGCCAGCAGTGCCGAAACAGGGGGCACTGAA. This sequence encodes CASSAETGGTE. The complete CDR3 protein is CASSAETGGTEAFF.

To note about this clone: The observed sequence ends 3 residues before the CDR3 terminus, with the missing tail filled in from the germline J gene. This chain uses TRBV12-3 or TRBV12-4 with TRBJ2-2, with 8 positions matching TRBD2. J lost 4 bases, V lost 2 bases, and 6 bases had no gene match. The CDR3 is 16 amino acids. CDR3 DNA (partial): TGTGCCAGCAGTTTACCTAGCGGGCCGAGCACCGGGGAG. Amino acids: CASSLPSGPSTGE. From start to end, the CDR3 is CASSLPSGPSTGELFF.

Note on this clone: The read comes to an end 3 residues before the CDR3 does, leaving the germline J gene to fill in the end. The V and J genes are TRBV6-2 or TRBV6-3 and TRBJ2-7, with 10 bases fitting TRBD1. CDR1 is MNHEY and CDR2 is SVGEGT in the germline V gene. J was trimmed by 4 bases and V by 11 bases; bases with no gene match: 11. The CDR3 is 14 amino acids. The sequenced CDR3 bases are TGTGCCTCCCATCCCTGGACAGGGGGTTACGAG. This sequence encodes CASHPWTGGYE. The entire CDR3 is CASHPWTGGYEQYF.